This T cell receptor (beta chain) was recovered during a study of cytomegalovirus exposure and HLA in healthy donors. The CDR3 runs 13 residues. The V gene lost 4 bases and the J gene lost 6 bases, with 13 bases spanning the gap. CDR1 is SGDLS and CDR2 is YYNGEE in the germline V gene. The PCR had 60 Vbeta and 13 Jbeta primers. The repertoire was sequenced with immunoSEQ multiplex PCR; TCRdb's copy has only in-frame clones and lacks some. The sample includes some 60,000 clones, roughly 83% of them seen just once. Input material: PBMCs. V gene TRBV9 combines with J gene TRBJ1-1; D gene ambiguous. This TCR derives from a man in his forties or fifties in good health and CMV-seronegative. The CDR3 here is CASSPNLGPEAFF. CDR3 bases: TGTGCCAGCAGCCCTAATCTTGGGCCTGAAGCTTTCTTT.